The 23 T cell receptor beta chains given below trace back to one sample, sequenced in a study of T cells in Graves' hyperthyroidism and ophthalmopathy. Amplified regions were TCR beta CDR3 sequences from RNA transcripts. Initially, a first-round RT-PCR of the TCR CDR3 employed the HTBI primer set. TCRdb re-analysed the multiplex PCR reads in MiXCR, keeping a single row per CDR3 protein. This sample has hundreds of thousands of distinct CDR3 sequences, with less than 25% found just once. Sequencing was carried out using blood. The receptors originated from a man aged 30-40 years with Graves' ophthalmopathy.

There are a few counts of this clonotype. This chain uses TRBV6-1 with TRBJ2-7; 8 bases are shared with TRBD1. The CDR3 covers 14 residues. Germline values: CDR1 MNHNS, CDR2 SASEGT. Unmatched junction bases numbered 5, after V lost 7 bases and J lost 0 bases. This CDR3 is CASTDRVSSYEQYF. In DNA, the CDR3 is TGTGCCAGCACGGACAGGGTGAGCTCCTACGAGCAGTACTTC.

The rearrangement uses TRBV20-1 and TRBJ2-1, with D possibly being TRBD1 (6 bases). The germline gives CDR1 DFQATT, CDR2 SNEGSKA (reference sequence). V was shortened by 4 bases and J by 2 bases, with 12 bases between the two germline ends. The CDR3 length is 14 residues. The CDR3 DNA sequence: TGCAGTGCTAAAACAGGGCTTACCTACAATGAGCAGTTCTTC. Translating it yields CSAKTGLTYNEQFF.

This clonotype was counted many times. The rearrangement uses TRBV6-1 and TRBJ2-7; TRBD1 might be the D (6 bases). The CDR3 extends over 13 amino acids. The germline V and J ends were trimmed by 6 bases and 0 bases, with 9 bases remaining between them. Germline V gives CDR1 MNHNS, CDR2 SASEGT. CDR3 sequence (DNA): TGTGCCAGCAGCACAGGGAGCTCCTACGAGCAGTACTTC. Its translation is CASSTGSSYEQYF.

This clonotype was observed once. V and J are TRBV4-2 and TRBJ2-7; 7 bases are a match to TRBD2. The germline V gene has CDR1 LGHNA and CDR2 YNFKEQ. With V trimmed by 2 bases and J by 5 bases, 15 bases remained unmatched. CDR3 length: 17 amino acids. The CDR3 sequence: CASSQMGGRALLDEQYF. CDR3 nucleotide sequence: TGTGCCAGCAGCCAAATGGGAGGGAGGGCCCTCCTCGACGAGCAGTACTTC.

The chain recombines TRBV11-2 with TRBJ2-1; 13 bases line up with TRBD2. Germline V gene data show CDR1 as SGHAT and CDR2 as FQNNGV. V lost 1 base and J lost 7; bases outside the gene matches: 7. The CDR3 sequence is 17 residues long. The CDR3: CASSLGLGLAGENEQFF. The CDR3 DNA reads as TGTGCCAGCAGCTTAGGCCTCGGACTAGCGGGAGAGAATGAGCAGTTCTTC.

The chain couples TRBV28 to TRBJ2-3, with 8 bases identical to TRBD2. V was pared by 7 bases and J by 3 bases, with 3 bases of the junction left unmatched. Germline V gene data show CDR1 as MDHEN and CDR2 as SYDVKM. This CDR3 is 13 amino acids long. The CDR3 is CASTSSGTDTQYF. The CDR3 coding sequence is TGTGCCAGCACCTCTAGCGGGACAGATACGCAGTATTTT.

The rearrangement uses TRBV19 and TRBJ2-6; TRBD1 matches at 10 bases. Germline CDR1 LNHDA, CDR2 SQIVND (reference sequence). Trimming took 3 bases from V and 1 from J; bases not matched to a gene: 6. This CDR3 has 18 residues. This CDR3 reads CASSIGTGVTSGANVLTF. CDR3 nucleotide sequence: TGTGCCAGTAGTATCGGGACAGGGGTTACATCTGGGGCCAACGTCCTGACTTTC.

This clonotype was found many times. The rearrangement joins TRBV5-1 to TRBJ1-5; perhaps TRBD1 as D (5 bases). Germline CDR1 is SGHRS and CDR2 is YFSETQ. Trimming cost V 0 bases and J 0 bases, with 10 bases left between them. This CDR3 has 16 residues. The CDR3 DNA reads TGCGCCAGCAGCTTGGGAGGGGTTAATAGCAATCAGCCCCAGCATTTT. Amino acid sequence: CASSLGGVNSNQPQHF.

The J gene is TRBJ2-3, the V gene TRBV12-3 or TRBV12-4, with 12 bases lining up with TRBD2. V was pared by 5 bases and J by 5 bases, with 8 bases of the junction left unmatched. This CDR3 is 16 amino acids long. The CDR3 region is CASSLGLAGGEDTQYF. In DNA form, the CDR3 reads TGTGCCAGCAGTCTAGGGCTAGCGGGAGGGGAAGATACGCAGTATTTT.

This CDR3 is CASRETGADTQYF. As DNA, the CDR3 is TGTGCCAGCAGGGAGACAGGGGCAGATACGCAGTATTTT. The chain combines TRBV11-2 with TRBJ2-3, with 8 bases that match TRBD1. The CDR3 is 13 amino acids. Unmatched junction bases numbered 3, after V lost 6 bases and J lost 4 bases. The germline CDR1 and CDR2 sequences are SGHAT and FQNNGV.

V usage is TRBV7-2 and J usage is TRBJ2-5; possible D gene TRBD2, 6 bases. This CDR3 is 16 amino acids long. Germline loops: CDR1 SGHTA, CDR2 FQGNSA. With 1 base removed from V and 7 bases from J, the gap between germline ends came to 19 bases. CDR3 sequence: CASSLVTGENGGTQYF. CDR3 coding DNA: TGTGCCAGCAGCTTAGTAACGGGAGAAAACGGCGGGACCCAGTACTTC.

This rearrangement joins TRBV9 to TRBJ2-3; 10 nucleotides match TRBD2. V lost 3 bases to trimming and J lost 1 base; unmatched junction nucleotides: 8. CDR1 is SGDLS and CDR2 is YYNGEE in the germline V gene. CDR3 size: 17 residues. This CDR3 is CASSGSSGRVGTDTQYF. For the CDR3, the DNA is TGTGCCAGCAGCGGTTCGAGCGGGAGGGTTGGCACAGATACGCAGTATTTT.

The chain links TRBV20-1 to TRBJ1-5, with a weak D call TRBD1 (5 bases). CDR3 length: 14 amino acids. V shed 3 bases and J shed 3 bases, with 12 bases lying between them. Looked up from germline, CDR1 is DFQATT and CDR2 is SNEGSKA (reference sequence). In nucleotides, the CDR3 is TGCAGTGCTAGCGTAGGGGAACTCAATCAGCCCCAGCATTTT. It specifies CSASVGELNQPQHF.

V is TRBV20-1 and J is TRBJ1-5, with 7 bases fitting TRBD1. In germline, CDR1 is DFQATT, CDR2 SNEGSKA (reference sequence). The V segment lost 5 bases and the J segment 1 base; nucleotides outside the gene matches: 2. The CDR3 loop spans 13 amino acids. The CDR3 nucleotides read TGCAGTGCTCCAGGGGGGAGCAATCAGCCCCAGCATTTT. Its protein product is CSAPGGSNQPQHF.

In regard to this clonotype: A read error may account for a junction end that differs from germline. This chain connects TRBV6-1 to TRBJ2-5; TRBD2 is a possible D gene (6 bases). CDR3 length: 13 residues. The germline V gene encodes CDR1 MNHNS and CDR2 SASEGT. This CDR3 is CASSEGLQEIQYF. For the CDR3, the DNA is TGTGCCAGCTCGGAGGGGTTACAAGAGATCCAGTACTTC.

This clonotype was picked up a small number of times. The J gene is TRBJ2-2, the V gene TRBV7-9, with D maybe TRBD1 (6 bases). CDR1 is SEHNR, CDR2 FQNEAQ, per germline (reference sequence). The V end lost 6 bases, the J end lost 6 bases, and 11 bases lay between the germline ends. This CDR3 contains 13 residues. CDR3: CASRSGVAGELFF. Written as DNA, the CDR3 is TGTGCCAGCAGATCAGGGGTTGCCGGGGAGCTGTTTTTT. The full variable domain, in which reference TRBV7-9 and TRBJ2-2 provide the parts outside the CDR3, is DTGVSQNPRHKITKRGQNVTFRCDPISEHNRLYWYRQTLGQGPEFLTYFQNEAQLEKSRLLSDRFSAERPKGSFSTLEIQRTEQGDSAMYLCASRSGVAGELFFGEGSRLTVL.

In this sample, this clonotype turned up a few times. The chain carries TRBV27 and TRBJ2-1; 9 nucleotides align to TRBD2. The CDR3 has 16 residues. CDR1 MNHEY and CDR2 SMNVEV come from the germline V gene (reference sequence). V lost 4 bases and J lost 9; bases outside the gene matches: 13. The CDR3 loop reads CASSSTGLAGGTEQFF. As DNA, the CDR3 is TGTGCCAGCAGTTCCACGGGACTTGCGGGGGGGACTGAGCAGTTCTTC.

This rearrangement joins TRBV7-2 to TRBJ2-7, with D possibly called TRBD1 or TRBD2 (5 bases each). This CDR3 is built from 15 residues. Germline V lookup: CDR1 SGHTA, CDR2 FQGNSA. The V and J ends lost 4 bases and 0 bases respectively, with 13 bases between them. The chain's CDR3 is CASSSWGGPSYEQYF. The CDR3 DNA reads as TGTGCCAGCAGCTCCTGGGGCGGGCCCTCCTACGAGCAGTACTTC.

J is TRBJ2-1 and V is TRBV19, with 12 bases matching TRBD2. V shed 3 bases, J shed 6 bases, and the junction held 15 bases outside the gene matches. This CDR3 has 19 amino acids. The V gene's germline CDR1 is LNHDA and CDR2 SQIVND (reference sequence). CDR3 nucleotides: TGTGCCAGTAGTATCCCCCCTCGCGGGCTAGCGGGGGGGAGCAATGAGCAGTTCTTC. Translated, it gives CASSIPPRGLAGGSNEQFF.

J is TRBJ2-6 and V is TRBV7-2; TRBD2 is a possible D gene (5 bases). Germline CDR1 is SGHTA and CDR2 is FQGNSA. With 7 bases removed from V and 0 bases from J, the gap between germline ends came to 7 bases. This CDR3 is 14 amino acids long. CDR3 sequence reads: CASTGNSGANVLTF. The CDR3 coding sequence is TGTGCCAGCACGGGGAACTCTGGGGCCAACGTCCTGACTTTC.

This chain connects TRBV27 to TRBJ1-5; D unresolved. V was shortened by 7 bases and J by 0 bases, with 13 bases between the two germline ends. The CDR3 is 15 residues long. Germline CDR1 MNHEY, CDR2 SMNVEV (reference sequence). CDR3 loop: CASKRGAGSNQPQHF. The CDR3 nucleotides are TGTGCCAGCAAACGGGGAGCGGGTAGCAATCAGCCCCAGCATTTT.

The V gene is TRBV28, the J gene TRBJ2-5; perhaps TRBD2 as D (5 bases). The ends were cut back, 1 base at V and 7 bases at J, with 13 bases in the middle. This CDR3 has 14 amino acids. Germline CDR1 reads MDHEN; CDR2 reads SYDVKM. The CDR3 DNA reads TGTGCCAGCAGTTTATTGGGCAGGAGGCCGACCCAGTACTTC. Translation: CASSLLGRRPTQYF.

The CDR3 DNA reads as TGTGCCAGCAGGGGACCCGGCCGCGGTGGCTACACCTTC. This gives the protein CASRGPGRGGYTF. The J gene is TRBJ1-2, the V gene TRBV6-2 or TRBV6-3; D is perhaps TRBD1 (5 bases). The CDR3 covers 13 residues. Trimming stripped 6 bases from V and 7 bases from J, with 15 bases between. Looked up from germline, CDR1 is MNHEY and CDR2 is SVGEGT.